The 25 T cell receptor beta chains in this list originate from one sample, sequenced in a study of T cells in Graves' hyperthyroidism and ophthalmopathy. RNA transcripts gave rise to amplified TCR beta CDR3 regions. A set of HTBI primers served as the primers for a first-round RT-PCR of the TCR CDR3. TCRdb ran MiXCR on the multiplex PCR reads and lists one entry per CDR3 protein. Here the sample spans approximately 510,000 distinct CDR3 sequences, about 46% being singletons. The sequencing input was peripheral blood or thyroid tissue (not recorded which). Source of these receptors: an adult woman with Graves' disease, either hyperthyroidism or ophthalmopathy (not recorded which).

A remark on this clonotype: A much larger clone lies one base from this, so it may be a read error. The chain joins TRBV6-5 to TRBJ1-5; 10 bases are shared with TRBD1. The CDR3 runs 15 residues. V lost 6 bases, J lost 7 bases, and 9 bases stayed unmatched. Germline V lookup: CDR1 MNHEY, CDR2 SVGAGI. The CDR3 DNA reads TGTGCCAGCAGATTGGGACAGGGGAACGTCCAGCCCCAGCATTTT. This codes for CASRLGQGNVQPQHF.

There are many counts of this clonotype. The chain is built from TRBV5-1 and TRBJ1-6; D gene ambiguous. CDR3 length: 13 amino acids. The V end lost 0 bases, the J end lost 7 bases, and 5 bases lay between the germline ends. The germline CDR1 and CDR2 sequences are SGHRS and YFSETQ. The chain's CDR3 is CASSLEANSPLHF. In nucleotides, the CDR3 is TGCGCCAGCAGCTTGGAGGCAAATTCACCCCTCCACTTT.

The chain links TRBV11-2 to TRBJ1-5; unclear D gene. The CDR3 runs to 13 residues. V was pared by 3 bases and J by 4 bases, with 7 bases between. Germline V gene sequence: CDR1 SGHAT, CDR2 FQNNGV. This CDR3 is CASSLDYNQPQHF. As DNA, the CDR3 is TGTGCCAGCAGCTTGGATTATAATCAGCCCCAGCATTTT.

This clonotype came up many times. This chain uses TRBV5-6 with TRBJ2-7, with D unresolved. Germline-derived CDR1 and CDR2 are SGHDT and YYEEEE. Trimming cost V 1 base and J 2 bases, with 7 bases left between them. CDR3 length equals 13 residues. CDR3 in amino acids: CASSLLKAYEQYF. The CDR3 coding sequence is TGTGCCAGCAGCTTGTTAAAGGCCTACGAGCAGTACTTC.

DNA of the CDR3: TGTGCCAGCAGCTTAGCGGAGGCCCAGGAGACCCAGTACTTC. Its translation is CASSLAEAQETQYF. This chain joins TRBV7-8 and TRBJ2-5; D is perhaps TRBD2 (5 bases). The CDR3 consists of 14 residues. V was trimmed by 0 bases and J by 5 bases, leaving 10 bases between them. Germline-derived CDR1 and CDR2 are SGHVS and FQNEAQ.

This chain links TRBV28 with TRBJ2-7, with unresolved D. Germline lookup yields CDR1 MDHEN and CDR2 SYDVKM. The CDR3 sequence is 12 residues long. With 5 bases removed from V and 3 bases from J, the gap between germline ends came to 8 bases. The CDR3 loop is CASSTHHYEQYF. Written as DNA, the CDR3 is TGTGCCAGCAGTACTCACCACTACGAGCAGTACTTC.

The gene calls are TRBV7-8 and TRBJ1-6; possible D gene TRBD1, 6 bases. Germline CDR1 SGHVS, CDR2 FQNEAQ. The CDR3 spans 15 residues. V gave up 6 bases and J gave up 9 bases, with 18 bases separating them. The CDR3 coding sequence is TGTGCCAGCAGGAGGGAGGGGGGGGCCGGTTCACCCCTCCACTTT. Protein: CASRREGGAGSPLHF.

This clonotype was found many times. The chain is built from TRBV11-2 and TRBJ2-5; D might be TRBD1 or TRBD2, each matching 5 bases. Germline-derived CDR1 and CDR2 are SGHAT and FQNNGV. Trimming stripped 5 bases from V and 5 bases from J, with 12 bases between. The CDR3 totals 13 residues. As DNA, the CDR3 is TGTGCCAGCAGCCCGGGACCGCGGGAGACCCAGTACTTC. Amino acid sequence: CASSPGPRETQYF.

The chain combines TRBV7-2 with TRBJ1-1, with 8 bases aligning to TRBD1. The V gene's germline CDR1 is SGHTA and CDR2 FQGNSA. After removal of 5 bases from V and 1 base from J, the junction contained 6 bases not matched to a gene. The CDR3 runs to 15 residues. The CDR3 loop is CASSAAQGGNTEAFF. In DNA form, the CDR3 reads TGTGCCAGCAGCGCCGCACAGGGGGGGAACACTGAAGCTTTCTTT.

This clonotype was picked up many times. V usage is TRBV2 and J usage is TRBJ2-7, with D possibly TRBD1 on 6 matching bases. V lost 7 bases to trimming and J lost 2 bases, with 6 bases between them. The CDR3 is 11 amino acids. Germline V gene sequence: CDR1 SNHLY, CDR2 FYNNEI. As DNA, the CDR3 is TGTGCCAGCAACAGGGCCTACGAGCAGTACTTC. It specifies CASNRAYEQYF.

Many counts were recorded for this clonotype. The gene calls are TRBV20-1 and TRBJ1-1; D unclear. Germline CDR1 and CDR2: DFQATT and SNEGSKA (reference sequence). V dropped 5 bases and J dropped 5 bases, with 18 bases sitting between them. The CDR3 runs 14 residues. The chain's CDR3 is CSAPPGGKETEAFF. In DNA, the CDR3 is TGCAGTGCTCCCCCAGGAGGAAAAGAGACTGAAGCTTTCTTT.

This clonotype was seen at least ten times. The chain joins TRBV7-9 to TRBJ2-7; 7 bases fit TRBD1. V dropped 0 bases and J dropped 3; count of bases not matched to a gene: 5. The CDR3 covers 15 residues. Looked up from germline, CDR1 is SEHNR and CDR2 is FQNEAQ (reference sequence). CDR3 residues: CASSLALGQVYEQYF. Written as DNA, the CDR3 is TGTGCCAGCAGCTTAGCCCTCGGACAGGTCTACGAGCAGTACTTC.

This clonotype was counted a few times. The V call is TRBV6-5, the J call TRBJ1-2, with D unclear. V lost 0 bases to trimming and J lost 4 bases, with 9 bases between them. There are 14 residues in the CDR3. Germline-derived CDR1 and CDR2 are MNHEY and SVGAGI. DNA of the CDR3: TGTGCCAGCAGTTACTCGGTCAGCGCCTATGGCTACACCTTC. This encodes CASSYSVSAYGYTF.

The chain recombines TRBV10-3 with TRBJ1-2; 7 nucleotides match TRBD1. The CDR3 runs to 17 residues. CDR1 is ENHRY and CDR2 is SYGVKD in the germline V gene. The ends lost 0 bases at V and 0 bases at J; junction bases unmatched: 7. The CDR3 DNA follows: TGTGCCATCAGTGAGTCGACCGGGACAGAAGCTAACTATGGCTACACCTTC. Protein: CAISESTGTEANYGYTF.

Note on this clonotype: Just one base apart from a much larger clone, this may be a read error. The gene calls are TRBV10-3 and TRBJ2-5, with a weak D call TRBD1 (5 bases). Trimming removed 10 bases at V and 7 bases at J, with 22 bases between. Germline V CDR1 and CDR2: ENHRY, SYGVKD. The CDR3 runs 14 residues. This CDR3 reads CASTDRQQKGTQYF. In DNA, the CDR3 is TGTGCCAGCACGGATAGACAGCAGAAAGGGACCCAGTACTTC.

The V call is TRBV29-1, the J call TRBJ2-7; possibly TRBD1 for D (6 bases). Trimming cost V 8 bases and J 3 bases, with 17 bases left between them. In germline, CDR1 is SQVTM, CDR2 ANQGSEA. This CDR3 is 13 amino acids long. CDR3 nucleotides: TGCAGCACCAAAGGGGGTGAGTTCTACGAGCAGTACTTC. It yields the protein CSTKGGEFYEQYF.

Points on this clonotype: One base away lies a much larger clone, so this may be a sequencing read error. CDR3 sequence (DNA): TGCACCAGCAGCCAAGGGAACAATCAGCCCCAGCATTTT. Translated, it gives CTSSQGNNQPQHF. This chain joins TRBV4-1 and TRBJ1-5; D is undetermined. The germline V gene has CDR1 MGHRA and CDR2 YSYEKL. The CDR3 contains 13 residues.

CDR3 bases: TGCAGTGCTAGAGGTGTGACGGGACAGCAGGTTGCTGAAGCTTTCTTT. Encoded protein: CSARGVTGQQVAEAFF. This chain connects TRBV20-1 to TRBJ1-1; TRBD1 matches at 7 bases. This CDR3 is built from 16 residues. V dropped 1 base and J dropped 6; count of bases not matched to a gene: 14. Germline V gene data show CDR1 as DFQATT and CDR2 as SNEGSKA (reference sequence).

The V gene is TRBV29-1, the J gene TRBJ2-3; D is uncertain. There are 11 residues in the CDR3. Trimming took 6 bases from V and 4 from J, leaving 8 bases between them. The germline gives CDR1 SQVTM, CDR2 ANQGSEA. The CDR3 coding sequence is TGCAGCGTGGGGAACGCAGATACGCAGTATTTT. It translates to CSVGNADTQYF.

This clonotype was counted a few times. The CDR3 DNA reads TGTGCCAGCAGCTGGGACCCGGAGGTAGCAGGGCAGTACTTC. Translating gives CASSWDPEVAGQYF. This chain links TRBV7-9 with TRBJ2-7; D may match TRBD1 or TRBD2 (5 bases each). There are 14 residues in the CDR3. In germline, CDR1 is SEHNR, CDR2 FQNEAQ (reference sequence). The V end lost 4 bases, the J end lost 9 bases, and 19 bases lay between the germline ends.

The V and J genes are TRBV29-1 and TRBJ2-5, with a tentative D call TRBD2 (5 bases). The germline CDR1 and CDR2 sequences are SQVTM and ANQGSEA. This CDR3 contains 11 residues. Trimming took off 7 bases at V and 5 bases at J, with 11 bases between the two ends. The CDR3 DNA follows: TGCAGCGCCGGGAACGCGGAGACCCAGTACTTC. It specifies CSAGNAETQYF.

In its sample, this clonotype was seen a few times. Sequence at one end of the junction differs from germline and may be a read error. The chain carries TRBV7-9 and TRBJ2-7; 7 nucleotides align to TRBD1. This CDR3 region has 14 residues. Germline V gene lookup returns CDR1 SEHNR and CDR2 FQNEAQ (reference sequence). CDR3 amino acids: CASSQSRGSYEQYF. Written as DNA, the CDR3 is TGCGCCAGCAGCCAAAGCAGGGGGTCTTACGAGCAGTACTTC.

This clonotype was recorded many times. The gene calls are TRBV7-9 and TRBJ1-5, with D unclear. Trimming shortened V by 3 bases and J by 10 bases, and 13 bases separated the two germline ends. CDR1 SEHNR and CDR2 FQNEAQ come from the germline V gene (reference sequence). This CDR3 spans 13 amino acids. The CDR3 region has the DNA TGTGCCAGCAGCTTCCAGGAGGCGGGACCCCAGCATTTT. Translating it yields CASSFQEAGPQHF.

The rearrangement links TRBV5-8 to TRBJ2-7, with 8 positions matching TRBD1. V lost 5 bases to trimming and J lost 3 bases; unmatched junction nucleotides: 7. This CDR3 region has 14 residues. Germline V gene lookup returns CDR1 SGHTS and CDR2 YDEGEE. CDR3 amino acids: CASSTRDRNYEQYF. Written as DNA, the CDR3 is TGTGCCAGCAGTACGCGGGACAGGAACTACGAGCAGTACTTC. The whole variable domain, filled in from reference TRBV5-8 and TRBJ2-7, reads EAGVTQSPTHLIKTRGQQATLRCSPISGHTSVYWYQQALGLGLQFLLWYDEGEERNRGNFPPRFSGRQFPNYSSELNVNALELEDSALYLCASSTRDRNYEQYFGPGTRLTVT.

The CDR3 sequence is CASSRGPLGQGIYEQYF. In nucleotides, the CDR3 is TGTGCCAGCAGCAGGGGTCCATTGGGACAGGGGATCTACGAGCAGTACTTC. The J gene is TRBJ2-7, the V gene TRBV12-3 or TRBV12-4, with TRBD1 matching 10 bases. With V trimmed by 6 bases and J by 3 bases, 14 bases remained unmatched. The CDR3 length is 17 residues.